This T cell receptor (beta chain) was documented in a study of blood T cell repertoires in COVID-19. Only in-frame clones appear in the TCRdb table, and some are missing; sequencing was by immunoSEQ multiplex PCR. The sample lists 250,000 to 300,000 clones, 65% to 90% occurring once. The CDR3 is 14 amino acids. Germline CDR1 reads WSHSY; CDR2 reads SAAADI. V was pared by 6 bases and J by 5 bases, with 16 bases between. This receptor was identified in a man younger than 35 who had recovered from COVID-19. Input material: PBMCs or T cells enriched from blood (not recorded which). V gene TRBV10-2 combines with J gene TRBJ1-1, with a tentative D call TRBD1 (5 bases). In nucleotides, the CDR3 is TGCGCCAGCAGGGGGGACCCCGGGGGGACTGAAGCTTTCTTT. Amino acid sequence: CASRGDPGGTEAFF.